This TCR beta chain is from a study of patients and donors after allogeneic stem cell transplantation. TCRdb analysed the RT-PCR reads with MiXCR anew, one entry per CDR3 protein. Here the sample spans about 400,000 distinct CDR3 sequences, more than 15% being singletons. Germline V gives CDR1 KGHSH, CDR2 LQKENI. V was cut by 2 bases and J by 9 bases, with 12 bases left in between. The CDR3 contains 13 residues. This chain joins TRBV18 and TRBJ2-3; D not certain. Sequencing input: blood, either unsorted or a sorted T cell fraction (not recorded which). This TCR came from a human donor who was either an allogeneic HSCT recipient or a stem cell or donor lymphocyte infusion donor (not recorded which). It is not recorded whose cells these are; they may come from a transplant donor. The CDR3 region is CASSPTADGTQYF. The CDR3 DNA reads as TGTGCCAGCTCACCAACGGCCGACGGGACGCAGTATTTT. The entire variable domain, with the rest obtained from reference TRBV18 and TRBJ2-3, is as follows: NAGVMQNPRHLVRRRGQEARLRCSPMKGHSHVYWYRQLPEEGLKFMVYLQKENIIDESGMPKERFSAEFPKEGPSILRIQQVVRGDSAAYFCASSPTADGTQYFGPGTRLTVL.